This record concerns one TCR beta chain sequence. The record originates from a study of blood T cell repertoires in COVID-19. Study-level information: Samples taken during acute and convalescent COVID-19 were collected in the United States, Italy and Spain.

Profiling relied on immunoSEQ multiplex PCR, and the TCRdb table lists in-frame clones only, not all of them. The sample contains 150,000 to 200,000 clones, about nine tenths of which appear only once. The clonotype comes from a man in his 70s with active or convalescent COVID-19. Sample: peripheral blood.

The CDR3 sequence is CASSPSAGLSNQPQHF. CDR3 coding DNA: TGTGCCAGCAGCCCCTCGGCGGGTCTAAGCAATCAGCCCCAGCATTTT. The chain uses TRBV7-9 and TRBJ1-5; D is ambiguous. Per germline, CDR1 SEHNR and CDR2 FQNEAQ (reference sequence). V was trimmed by 5 bases and J by 1 base, leaving 15 bases between them. This CDR3 has 16 amino acids.